The next 22 T cell receptor beta chains were all read from a single sample in a study of T cell repertoires in cytomegalovirus infection. Via MiXCR, TCRdb re-called the reads, giving one row per CDR3 protein. The repertoire includes about 740,000 distinct CDR3 sequences, about 33% of them detected once, and around a sixth sits in the top ten. These receptors' antigens are unknown. The material was cultured PBMCs, obtained from culture after CMV antigen stimulation. These receptors came from a human donor in good health (CMV status not recorded). Some clones in this sample may be carry-over from other donors' samples.

The rearrangement joins TRBV20-1 to TRBJ2-1; perhaps TRBD2 as D (6 bases). The CDR3 runs to 16 residues. Germline V gene data show CDR1 as DFQATT and CDR2 as SNEGSKA (reference sequence). The V end was cut by 2 bases, the J end by 9 bases, with 23 bases between. In DNA form, the CDR3 reads TGCAGTGCTAGAAATCCGGAGACCACCGTCGGGGGTGAGCAGTTCTTC. This sequence encodes CSARNPETTVGGEQFF.

The chain employs TRBV29-1 and TRBJ2-1, with D uncertain. V gave up 5 bases and J gave up 5 bases, with 16 bases separating them. This CDR3 region has 14 residues. Germline-derived CDR1 and CDR2 are SQVTM and ANQGSEA. The CDR3 sequence: CSVSRLTSHNEQFF. DNA of the CDR3: TGCAGCGTTAGCCGGCTAACATCTCACAATGAGCAGTTCTTC.

This rearrangement joins TRBV4-1 to TRBJ2-7; a weak D match, TRBD1 (6 bases). The length of the CDR3 is 16 residues. The V end lost 0 bases, the J end lost 4 bases, and 16 bases lay between the germline ends. CDR1 and CDR2 (germline): MGHRA, YSYEKL. In DNA form, the CDR3 reads TGCGCCAGCAGCCAAGATTCCGGGGTGCAGGGGTACGAGCAGTACTTC. Protein product: CASSQDSGVQGYEQYF.

The chain is built from TRBV7-2 and TRBJ1-5; D is uncertain. The length of the CDR3 is 15 residues. CDR1 is SGHTA, CDR2 FQGNSA, per germline. The V and J ends lost 2 bases and 1 base respectively, with 9 bases between them. CDR3 DNA: TGTGCCAGCAGCTTAACTGGTCAAAGCAATCAGCCCCAGCATTTT. Translating it yields CASSLTGQSNQPQHF.

This rearrangement joins TRBV4-3 to TRBJ2-6; no clear D. The CDR3 extends over 16 amino acids. Germline V gives CDR1 LGHNA, CDR2 YSLEER. V shed 1 base and J shed 0 bases, with 7 bases lying between them. The CDR3 DNA reads as TGCGCCAGCAGCCAAGGTGGACGCTCTGGGGCCAACGTCCTGACTTTC. Its protein product is CASSQGGRSGANVLTF.

The chain couples TRBV12-3 or TRBV12-4 to TRBJ2-1; D gene unclear. The CDR3 consists of 15 residues. The V end lost 5 bases, the J end lost 4 bases, and 15 bases lay between the germline ends. The CDR3 reads CASSMTWVQYNEQFF. CDR3 nucleotide sequence: TGTGCCAGCAGTATGACGTGGGTACAGTACAATGAGCAGTTCTTC.

This clonotype was observed a handful of times. The chain joins TRBV4-1 to TRBJ2-1, with 8 bases lining up with TRBD1. Germline trimming cut 3 bases from V and 4 bases from J; bases unmatched to any gene: 14. This CDR3 is built from 18 residues. CDR1 is MGHRA, CDR2 YSYEKL, per germline. The CDR3 DNA is TGCGCCAGCAGCCAGGGACAGGCCAAAGGGGTGATATACAATGAGCAGTTCTTC. Residues: CASSQGQAKGVIYNEQFF.

This chain uses TRBV19 with TRBJ2-1; the D is unclear. The CDR3 has 17 amino acids. The V and J ends lost 3 bases and 10 bases respectively, with 25 bases between them. Per the germline V gene, CDR1 is LNHDA and CDR2 is SQIVND (reference sequence). CDR3 sequence (DNA): TGTGCCAGTAGTATGGCGCTCGACATCTCCCTAATGGGGGAGCAGTTCTTC. This translates into CASSMALDISLMGEQFF.

This clonotype was found a few times. The rearrangement links TRBV7-2 to TRBJ2-1, with 12 bases matching TRBD2. The germline V gene has CDR1 SGHTA and CDR2 FQGNSA. With 5 bases clipped from V and 12 bases from J, the junction kept 11 bases outside the gene matches. The CDR3 spans 15 residues. CDR3 sequence: CASSPTGLAGGGQFF. The CDR3 DNA follows: TGTGCCAGCAGCCCAACGGGACTAGCGGGCGGAGGGCAGTTCTTC.

This clonotype has a single count. The chain recombines TRBV4-1 with TRBJ1-4, with 12 bases aligning to TRBD1. The CDR3 sequence is 18 residues long. J lost 0 bases, V lost 4 bases, and 6 bases had no gene match. CDR1 and CDR2 (germline): MGHRA, YSYEKL. The CDR3 loop reads CASSPGTGGTATNEKLFF. CDR3 DNA sequence: TGCGCCAGCAGCCCCGGGACAGGGGGCACCGCAACTAATGAAAAACTGTTTTTT.

The V and J genes are TRBV12-3 or TRBV12-4 and TRBJ1-4; D remains ambiguous. The CDR3 spans 13 residues. Trimming cost V 6 bases and J 8 bases, with 13 bases left between them. CDR3 region: CASSRNGGEKLFF. The CDR3, as DNA: TGTGCCAGCAGCCGTAACGGAGGGGAAAAACTGTTTTTT.

This clonotype was recorded at least ten times. The J gene is TRBJ2-1, the V gene TRBV7-6, with 10 bases lining up with TRBD2. The CDR3 runs 16 residues. Per the germline V gene, CDR1 is SGHVS and CDR2 is FNYEAQ. J gave up 4 bases and V 5 bases, and 8 bases lay outside the gene matches. The CDR3 DNA follows: TGTGCCAGCAGCGAAAGACTAGCGGGCTTATACAATGAGCAGTTCTTC. Translated, it gives CASSERLAGLYNEQFF.

The rearrangement links TRBV7-9 to TRBJ2-1, with D unclear. CDR1 is SEHNR, CDR2 FQNEAQ, per germline (reference sequence). There are 12 residues in the CDR3. The V end was cut by 7 bases, the J end by 10 bases, with 14 bases between. The CDR3 bases are TGTGCCAGCACCTACACCGGAGCAGAGCAGTTCTTC. The encoded protein is CASTYTGAEQFF.

This clonotype was seen only a few times. The rearrangement uses TRBV19 and TRBJ2-1; D not resolved. Trimming left V 2 bases short and J 4 bases short, with 3 bases between. The CDR3 consists of 12 residues. Germline assignment: CDR1 LNHDA and CDR2 SQIVND (reference sequence). CDR3 loop: CASSIRYNEQFF. DNA for the CDR3: TGTGCCAGTAGTATACGGTACAATGAGCAGTTCTTC.

In nucleotides, the CDR3 is TGTGCCAGTAAGACGGGACTAGCGGGAGTTTACGAGCAGTACTTC. Residues: CASKTGLAGVYEQYF. The chain links TRBV12-3 or TRBV12-4 to TRBJ2-7, with TRBD2 identical over 14 bases. There are 15 residues in the CDR3. The junction had 8 bases not matched to a gene; V was cut back by 9 bases and J by 4 bases.

The chain combines TRBV25-1 with TRBJ1-1, with TRBD1 as a possible D gene (6 bases). V lost 3 bases, J lost 8 bases, and 10 bases lay in between. This CDR3 has 12 residues. Germline values: CDR1 MGHDK, CDR2 SYGVNS. CDR3 coding DNA: TGTGCCAGCAGTGACAAGGGGGAGGAAGCTTTCTTT. Protein sequence: CASSDKGEEAFF.

This chain links TRBV7-6 with TRBJ2-5; 8 nucleotides match TRBD2. The CDR3 has 13 amino acids. V shed 5 bases and J 5 bases; nucleotides not matched to a gene: 4. Germline values: CDR1 SGHVS, CDR2 FNYEAQ. CDR3 DNA: TGTGCCAGCAGCAACGGGGGGGTGGAGACCCAGTACTTC. Translating gives CASSNGGVETQYF.

The rearrangement links TRBV12-3 or TRBV12-4 to TRBJ1-3, with 7 bases fitting TRBD1. The CDR3 length is 14 residues. Unmatched junction bases numbered 7, after V lost 7 bases and J lost 4 bases. DNA of the CDR3: TGTGCCAGCAACCGGGCGGACAGGGGAAACACCATATATTTT. This translates into CASNRADRGNTIYF.

The J gene is TRBJ2-3, the V gene TRBV30, with 8 bases identical to TRBD2. The germline V gene has CDR1 GTSNPN and CDR2 SVGIG (reference sequence). J gave up 3 bases and V 0 bases, and 5 bases lay outside the gene matches. The length of the CDR3 is 15 residues. CDR3 sequence reads: CAWSVGGAQTDTQYF. DNA for the CDR3: TGTGCCTGGAGTGTCGGGGGGGCGCAAACAGATACGCAGTATTTT.

The CDR3 spells CASSIERNTIYF. The CDR3 region has the DNA TGTGCCAGTAGTATTGAGCGAAACACCATATATTTT. The V gene is TRBV19, the J gene TRBJ1-3; D uncertain. The CDR3 length is 12 residues. V lost 3 bases to trimming and J lost 5 bases, with 5 bases between them. CDR1 and CDR2 from the germline V gene are LNHDA and SQIVND (reference sequence).

This clonotype turned up a few times. The rearrangement links TRBV15 to TRBJ1-5, with D tentatively TRBD1 (6 bases). The CDR3 totals 15 residues. The V gene's germline CDR1 is LNHNV and CDR2 YYDKDF (reference sequence). Trimming removed 6 bases at V and 8 bases at J, with 20 bases between. Written as DNA, the CDR3 is TGTGCCACCAGTTCCCAGACAGGCGCAATGGAGCCCCAGCATTTT. This gives the protein CATSSQTGAMEPQHF.

V is TRBV15 and J is TRBJ2-2; no firm D call. The length of the CDR3 is 17 residues. Germline V gene data show CDR1 as LNHNV and CDR2 as YYDKDF (reference sequence). The V end lost 4 bases, the J end lost 0 bases, and 15 bases lay between the germline ends. In DNA, the CDR3 is TGTGCCACCAGCACCCGCCTAGTGGCCGCGAACACCGGGGAGCTGTTTTTT. Translated, it gives CATSTRLVAANTGELFF. Full variable domain (outside the CDR3, taken from reference TRBV15 and TRBJ2-2): DAMVIQNPRYQVTQFGKPVTLSCSQTLNHNVMYWYQQKSSQAPKLLFHYYDKDFNNEADTPDNFQSRRPNTSFCFLDIRSPGLGDTAMYLCATSTRLVAANTGELFFGEGSRLTVL.